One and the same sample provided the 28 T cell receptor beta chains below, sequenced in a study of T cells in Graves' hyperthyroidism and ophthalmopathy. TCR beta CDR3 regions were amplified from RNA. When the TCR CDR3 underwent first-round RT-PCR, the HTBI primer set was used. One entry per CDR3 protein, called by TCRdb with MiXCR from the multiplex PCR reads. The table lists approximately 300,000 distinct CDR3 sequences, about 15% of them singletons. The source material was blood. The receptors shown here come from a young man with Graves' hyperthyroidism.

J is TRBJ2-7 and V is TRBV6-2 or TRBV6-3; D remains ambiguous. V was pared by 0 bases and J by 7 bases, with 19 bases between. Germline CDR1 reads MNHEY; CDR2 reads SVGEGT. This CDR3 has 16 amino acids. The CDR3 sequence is CASSYSRRMASREQYF. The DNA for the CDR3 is TGTGCCAGCAGTTACTCACGTCGCATGGCCTCCCGGGAGCAGTACTTC.

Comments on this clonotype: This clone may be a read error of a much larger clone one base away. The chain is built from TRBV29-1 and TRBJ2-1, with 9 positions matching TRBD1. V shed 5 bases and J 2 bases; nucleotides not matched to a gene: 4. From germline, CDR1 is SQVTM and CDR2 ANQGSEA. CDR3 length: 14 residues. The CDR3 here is CSVKGQGPYNEQFF. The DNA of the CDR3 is TGCAGCGTTAAGGGACAGGGCCCCTACAATGAGCAGTTCTTC.

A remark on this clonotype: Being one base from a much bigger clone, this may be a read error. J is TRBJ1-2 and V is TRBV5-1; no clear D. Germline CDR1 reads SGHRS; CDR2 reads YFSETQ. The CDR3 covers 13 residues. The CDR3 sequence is CANSADGGDGYTF. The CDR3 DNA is TGCGCCAACAGCGCGGACGGCGGGGATGGCTACACCTTC.

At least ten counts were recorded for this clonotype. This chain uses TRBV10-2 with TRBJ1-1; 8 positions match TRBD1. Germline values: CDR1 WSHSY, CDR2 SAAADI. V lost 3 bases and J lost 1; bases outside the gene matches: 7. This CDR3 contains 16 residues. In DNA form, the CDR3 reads TGCGCCAGCAGTGACAATGGACAGGGCCAGAACACTGAAGCTTTCTTT. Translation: CASSDNGQGQNTEAFF.

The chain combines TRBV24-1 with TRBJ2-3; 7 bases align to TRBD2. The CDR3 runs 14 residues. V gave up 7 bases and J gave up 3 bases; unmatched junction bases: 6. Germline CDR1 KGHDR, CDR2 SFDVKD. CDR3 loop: CATRSGGVTDTQYF. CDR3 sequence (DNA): TGTGCCACCAGATCGGGGGGAGTTACAGATACGCAGTATTTT.

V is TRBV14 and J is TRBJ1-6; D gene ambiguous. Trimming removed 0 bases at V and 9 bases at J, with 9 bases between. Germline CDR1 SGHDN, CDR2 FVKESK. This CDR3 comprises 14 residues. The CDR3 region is CASSQDLRVSPLHF. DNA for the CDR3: TGTGCCAGCAGCCAAGATCTTCGGGTTTCACCCCTCCACTTT.

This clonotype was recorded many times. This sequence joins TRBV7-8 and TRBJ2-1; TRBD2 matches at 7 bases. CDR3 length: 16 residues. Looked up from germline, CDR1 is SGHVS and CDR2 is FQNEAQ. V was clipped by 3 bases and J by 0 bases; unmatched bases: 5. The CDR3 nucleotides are TGTGCCAGCAGCTTTAGCGGGCGAAGCTCCTACAATGAGCAGTTCTTC. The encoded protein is CASSFSGRSSYNEQFF.

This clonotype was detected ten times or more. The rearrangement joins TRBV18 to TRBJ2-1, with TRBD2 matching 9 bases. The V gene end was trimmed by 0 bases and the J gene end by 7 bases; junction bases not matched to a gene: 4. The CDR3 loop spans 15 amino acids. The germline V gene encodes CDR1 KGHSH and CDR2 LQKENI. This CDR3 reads CASSPPSGSRNEQFF. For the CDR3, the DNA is TGTGCCAGCTCACCACCTAGCGGGAGTAGGAATGAGCAGTTCTTC.

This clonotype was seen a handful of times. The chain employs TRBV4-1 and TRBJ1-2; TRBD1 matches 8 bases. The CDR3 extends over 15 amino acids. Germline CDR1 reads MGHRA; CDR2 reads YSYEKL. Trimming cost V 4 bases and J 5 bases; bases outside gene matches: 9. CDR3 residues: CASSPIRDRRYGYTF. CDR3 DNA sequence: TGCGCCAGCAGCCCGATAAGGGACAGGCGGTATGGCTACACCTTC.

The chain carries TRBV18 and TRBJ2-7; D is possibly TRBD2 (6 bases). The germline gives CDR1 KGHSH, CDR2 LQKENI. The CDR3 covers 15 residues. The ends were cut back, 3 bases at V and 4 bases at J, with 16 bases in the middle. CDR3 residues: CASSPSPGGAYEQYF. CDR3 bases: TGTGCCAGCTCACCGAGTCCAGGCGGGGCTTACGAGCAGTACTTC.

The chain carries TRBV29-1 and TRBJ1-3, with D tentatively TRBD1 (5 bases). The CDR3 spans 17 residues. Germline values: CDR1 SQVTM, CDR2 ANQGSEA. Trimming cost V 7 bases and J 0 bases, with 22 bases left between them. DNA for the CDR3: TGCAGCGATGGAAATGAGGGCAGGGTTTCCTCTGGAAACACCATATATTTT. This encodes CSDGNEGRVSSGNTIYF.

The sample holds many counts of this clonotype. CDR3 sequence (DNA): TGTGCCAGCAGTTCGTCCCGGGACAGGATCATGAACACTGAAGCTTTCTTT. Translation gives CASSSSRDRIMNTEAFF. The V gene is TRBV6-1, the J gene TRBJ1-1; 8 bases fit TRBD1. This CDR3 region has 17 residues. The germline gives CDR1 MNHNS, CDR2 SASEGT. J gave up 0 bases and V 5 bases, and 11 bases lay outside the gene matches.

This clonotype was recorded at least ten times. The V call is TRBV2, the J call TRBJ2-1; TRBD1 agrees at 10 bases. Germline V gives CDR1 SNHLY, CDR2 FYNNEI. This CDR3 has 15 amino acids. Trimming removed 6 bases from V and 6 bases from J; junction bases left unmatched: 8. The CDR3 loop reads CASRRAGQGFNEQFF. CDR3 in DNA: TGTGCCAGCAGGAGGGCGGGACAGGGGTTCAATGAGCAGTTCTTC.

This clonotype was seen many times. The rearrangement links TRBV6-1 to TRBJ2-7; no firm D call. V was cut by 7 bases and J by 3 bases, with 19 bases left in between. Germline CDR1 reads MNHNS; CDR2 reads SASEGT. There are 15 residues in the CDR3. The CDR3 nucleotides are TGTGCCAGCATCCCCGGACCCGCTACCCTCTACGAGCAGTACTTC. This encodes CASIPGPATLYEQYF.

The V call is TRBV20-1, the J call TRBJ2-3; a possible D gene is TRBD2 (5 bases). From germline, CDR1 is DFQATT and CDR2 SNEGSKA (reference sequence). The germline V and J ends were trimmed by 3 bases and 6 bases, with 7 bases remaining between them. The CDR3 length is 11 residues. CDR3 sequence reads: CSARRGDTQYF. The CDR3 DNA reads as TGCAGTGCTAGGAGAGGGGATACGCAGTATTTT.

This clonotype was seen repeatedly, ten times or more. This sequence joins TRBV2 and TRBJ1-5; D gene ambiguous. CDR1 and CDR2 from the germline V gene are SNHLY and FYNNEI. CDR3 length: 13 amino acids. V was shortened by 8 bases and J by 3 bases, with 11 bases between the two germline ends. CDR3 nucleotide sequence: TGTGCCAGCGCGGACCGAGACAATCAGCCCCAGCATTTT. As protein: CASADRDNQPQHF.

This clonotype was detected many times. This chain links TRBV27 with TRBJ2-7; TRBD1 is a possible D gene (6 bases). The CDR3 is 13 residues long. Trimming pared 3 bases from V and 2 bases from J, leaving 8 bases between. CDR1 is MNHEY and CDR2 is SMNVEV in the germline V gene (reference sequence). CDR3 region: CASSFEGAYEQYF. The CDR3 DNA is TGTGCCAGCAGTTTTGAGGGGGCCTACGAGCAGTACTTC.

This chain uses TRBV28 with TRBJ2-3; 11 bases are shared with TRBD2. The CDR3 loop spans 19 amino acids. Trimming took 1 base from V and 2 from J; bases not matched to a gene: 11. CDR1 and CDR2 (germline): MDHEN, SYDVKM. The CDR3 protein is CASSLFARSGRELTDTQYF. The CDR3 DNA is TGTGCCAGCAGTTTATTCGCGCGTAGCGGGAGGGAACTCACAGATACGCAGTATTTT.

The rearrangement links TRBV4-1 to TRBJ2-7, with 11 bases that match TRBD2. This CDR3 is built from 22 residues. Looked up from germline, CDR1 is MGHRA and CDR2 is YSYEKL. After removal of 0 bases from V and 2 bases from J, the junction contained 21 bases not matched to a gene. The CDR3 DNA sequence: TGCGCCAGCAGCCAAGAAGGGGGCCTTGGCGTAGCGGGAGGGGAGTTCACCTACGAGCAGTACTTC. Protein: CASSQEGGLGVAGGEFTYEQYF.

CDR3 residues: CAISAPGGETQYF. DNA for the CDR3: TGTGCCATCAGTGCCCCGGGCGGAGAGACCCAGTACTTC. The rearrangement uses TRBV10-3 and TRBJ2-5; D is ambiguous. Germline lookup yields CDR1 ENHRY and CDR2 SYGVKD. The CDR3 runs 13 residues. Trimming cost V 4 bases and J 4 bases, with 10 bases left between them.

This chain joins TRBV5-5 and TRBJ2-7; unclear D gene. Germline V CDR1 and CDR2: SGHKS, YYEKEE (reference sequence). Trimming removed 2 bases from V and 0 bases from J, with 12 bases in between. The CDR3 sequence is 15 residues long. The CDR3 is CASSFNYHGSYEQYF. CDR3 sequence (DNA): TGTGCCAGCAGCTTTAATTACCATGGCTCCTACGAGCAGTACTTC.

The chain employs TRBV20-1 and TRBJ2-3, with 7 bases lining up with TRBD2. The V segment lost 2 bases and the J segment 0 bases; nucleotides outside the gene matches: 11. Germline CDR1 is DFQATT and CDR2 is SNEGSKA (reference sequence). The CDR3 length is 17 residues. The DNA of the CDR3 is TGCAGTGCTAGACCCCATAATCTAGCGGTTAGCACAGATACGCAGTATTTT. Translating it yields CSARPHNLAVSTDTQYF.

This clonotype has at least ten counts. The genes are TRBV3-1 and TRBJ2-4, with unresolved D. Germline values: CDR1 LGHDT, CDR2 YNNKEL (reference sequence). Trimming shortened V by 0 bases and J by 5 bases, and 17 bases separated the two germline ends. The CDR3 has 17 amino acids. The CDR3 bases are TGTGCCAGCAGCCAAGATCTCTTTTCGGAAGGACAAAACATTCAGTACTTC. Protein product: CASSQDLFSEGQNIQYF.

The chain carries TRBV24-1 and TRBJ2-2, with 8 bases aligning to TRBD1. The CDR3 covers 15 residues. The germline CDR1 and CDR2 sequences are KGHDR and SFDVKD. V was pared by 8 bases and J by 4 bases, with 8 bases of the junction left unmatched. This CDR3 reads CATTVGQGGTGELFF. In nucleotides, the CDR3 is TGTGCCACCACCGTCGGACAGGGTGGCACCGGGGAGCTGTTTTTT.

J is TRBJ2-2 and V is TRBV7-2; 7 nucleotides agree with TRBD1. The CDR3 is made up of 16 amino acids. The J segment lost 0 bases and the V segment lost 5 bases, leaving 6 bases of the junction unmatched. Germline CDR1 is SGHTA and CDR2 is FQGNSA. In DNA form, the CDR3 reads TGTGCCAGCAGCATGATCAGGGGGTCGAACACCGGGGAGCTGTTTTTT. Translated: CASSMIRGSNTGELFF.

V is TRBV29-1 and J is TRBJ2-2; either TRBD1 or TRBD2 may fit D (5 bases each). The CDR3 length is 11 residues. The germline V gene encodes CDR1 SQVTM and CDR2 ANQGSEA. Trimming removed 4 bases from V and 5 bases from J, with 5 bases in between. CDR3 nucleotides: TGCAGCGTTGGGGGGACCGGGGAGCTGTTTTTT. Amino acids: CSVGGTGELFF.

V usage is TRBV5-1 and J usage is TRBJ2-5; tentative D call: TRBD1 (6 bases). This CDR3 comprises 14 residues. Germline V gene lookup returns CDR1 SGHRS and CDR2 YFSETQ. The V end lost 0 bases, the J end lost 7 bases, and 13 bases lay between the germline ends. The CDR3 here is CASSLDTGTGTQYF. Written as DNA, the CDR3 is TGCGCCAGCAGCTTGGACACAGGGACGGGGACCCAGTACTTC.

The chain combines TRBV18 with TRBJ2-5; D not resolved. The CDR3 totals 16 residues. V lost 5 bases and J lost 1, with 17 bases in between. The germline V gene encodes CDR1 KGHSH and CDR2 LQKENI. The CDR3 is CASSTVHGVIQETQYF. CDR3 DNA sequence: TGTGCCAGCTCAACAGTCCACGGCGTCATCCAAGAGACCCAGTACTTC.